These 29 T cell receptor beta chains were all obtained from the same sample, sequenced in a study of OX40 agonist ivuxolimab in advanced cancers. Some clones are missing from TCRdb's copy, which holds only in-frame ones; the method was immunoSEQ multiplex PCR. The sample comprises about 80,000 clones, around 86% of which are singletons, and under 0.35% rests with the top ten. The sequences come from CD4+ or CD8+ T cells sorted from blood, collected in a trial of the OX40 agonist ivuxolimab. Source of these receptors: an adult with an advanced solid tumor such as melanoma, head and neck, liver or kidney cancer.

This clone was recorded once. CDR3 coding DNA: TGTGCCAGCAGTTCGGGGCGGCTAGCGGGATACAATGAGCAGTTCTTC. It encodes CASSSGRLAGYNEQFF. This chain connects TRBV27 to TRBJ2-1, with TRBD2 matching over 9 bases. V lost 4 bases and J lost 4; bases outside the gene matches: 8. Germline V gene sequence: CDR1 MNHEY, CDR2 SMNVEV (reference sequence). The CDR3 is made up of 16 amino acids.

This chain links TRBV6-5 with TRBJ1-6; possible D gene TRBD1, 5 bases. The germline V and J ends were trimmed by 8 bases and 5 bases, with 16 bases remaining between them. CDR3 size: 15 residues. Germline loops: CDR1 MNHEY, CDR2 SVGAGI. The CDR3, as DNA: TGTGCCAGCGAAGTCCCGGGGACGAATAATTCACCCCTCCACTTT. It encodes CASEVPGTNNSPLHF.

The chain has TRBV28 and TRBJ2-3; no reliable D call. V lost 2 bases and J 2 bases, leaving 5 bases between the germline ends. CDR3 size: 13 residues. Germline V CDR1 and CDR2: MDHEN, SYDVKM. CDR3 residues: CASSLQSTDTQYF. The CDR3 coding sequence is TGTGCCAGCAGTTTACAGTCCACAGATACGCAGTATTTT.

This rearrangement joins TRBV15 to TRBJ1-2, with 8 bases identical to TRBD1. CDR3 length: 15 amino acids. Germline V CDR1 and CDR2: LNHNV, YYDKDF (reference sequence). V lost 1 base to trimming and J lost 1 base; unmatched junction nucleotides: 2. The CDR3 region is CATSRAGQGNYGYTF. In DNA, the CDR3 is TGTGCCACCAGCAGAGCTGGACAGGGTAACTATGGCTACACCTTC.

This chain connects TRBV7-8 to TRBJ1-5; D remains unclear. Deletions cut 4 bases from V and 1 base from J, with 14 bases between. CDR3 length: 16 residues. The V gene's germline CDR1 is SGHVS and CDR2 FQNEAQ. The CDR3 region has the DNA TGTGCCAGCAGCTCCGGACGCGTCGTCAGCAATCAGCCCCAGCATTTT. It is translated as CASSSGRVVSNQPQHF.

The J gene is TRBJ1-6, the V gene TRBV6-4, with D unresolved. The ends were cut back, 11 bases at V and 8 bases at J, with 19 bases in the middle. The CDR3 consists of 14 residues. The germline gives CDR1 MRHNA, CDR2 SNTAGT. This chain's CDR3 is CAHMGYLTHSPLHF. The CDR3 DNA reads TGTGCCCACATGGGGTATCTTACACATTCACCCCTCCACTTT.

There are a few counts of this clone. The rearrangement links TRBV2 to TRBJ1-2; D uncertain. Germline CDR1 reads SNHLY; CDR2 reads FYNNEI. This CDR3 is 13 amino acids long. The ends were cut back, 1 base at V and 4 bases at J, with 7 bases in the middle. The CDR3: CASSEGRLYGYTF. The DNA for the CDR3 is TGTGCCAGCAGTGAAGGGCGGCTCTATGGCTACACCTTC. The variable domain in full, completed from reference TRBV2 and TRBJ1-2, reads EPEVTQTPSHQVTQMGQEVILRCVPISNHLYFYWYRQILGQKVEFLVSFYNNEISEKSEIFDDQFSVERPDGSNFTLKIRSTKLEDSAMYFCASSEGRLYGYTFGSGTRLTVV.

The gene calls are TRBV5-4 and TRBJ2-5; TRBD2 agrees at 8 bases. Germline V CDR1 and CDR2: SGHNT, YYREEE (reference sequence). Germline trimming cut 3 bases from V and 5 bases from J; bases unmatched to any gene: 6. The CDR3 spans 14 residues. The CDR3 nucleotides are TGTGCCAGCAGCTCCGGGGGGGCAGGGGAGACCCAGTACTTC. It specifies CASSSGGAGETQYF.

For the CDR3, the DNA is TGTGCCAGCAGCCCCGGGACTCCGGTGTACAATGAGCAGTTCTTC. Amino acid sequence: CASSPGTPVYNEQFF. The chain joins TRBV11-3 to TRBJ2-1; D may be TRBD2 (6 bases). Trimming removed 5 bases from V and 4 bases from J, with 15 bases in between. CDR3 size: 15 residues. The germline CDR1 and CDR2 sequences are SGHNT and YENEEA.

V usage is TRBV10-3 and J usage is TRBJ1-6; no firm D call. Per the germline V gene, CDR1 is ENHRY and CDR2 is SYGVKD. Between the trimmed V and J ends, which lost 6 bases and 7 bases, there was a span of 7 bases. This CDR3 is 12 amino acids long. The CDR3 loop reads CAIRAGNSPLHF. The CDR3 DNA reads TGTGCCATCAGGGCTGGGAATTCACCCCTCCACTTT.

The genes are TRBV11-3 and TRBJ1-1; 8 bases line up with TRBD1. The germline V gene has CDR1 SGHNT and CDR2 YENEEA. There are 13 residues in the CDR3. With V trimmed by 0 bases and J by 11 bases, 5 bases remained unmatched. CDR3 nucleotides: TGTGCCAGCAGCTTAGATCGGACAGGGAACGCTTTCTTT. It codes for CASSLDRTGNAFF.

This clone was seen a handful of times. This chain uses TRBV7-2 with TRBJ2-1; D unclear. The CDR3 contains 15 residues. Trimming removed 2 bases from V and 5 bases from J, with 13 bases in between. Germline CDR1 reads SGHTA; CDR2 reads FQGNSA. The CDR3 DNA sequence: TGTGCCAGCAGCTTAAGTGCCGGAAATAACAATGAGCAGTTCTTC. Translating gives CASSLSAGNNNEQFF.

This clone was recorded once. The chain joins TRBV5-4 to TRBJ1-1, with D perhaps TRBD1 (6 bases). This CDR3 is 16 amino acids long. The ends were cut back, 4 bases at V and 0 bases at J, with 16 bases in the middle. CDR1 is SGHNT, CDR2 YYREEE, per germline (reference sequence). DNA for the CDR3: TGTGCCAGCAGCCCAGCCACAGGGAGGGTGAACACTGAAGCTTTCTTT. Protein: CASSPATGRVNTEAFF.

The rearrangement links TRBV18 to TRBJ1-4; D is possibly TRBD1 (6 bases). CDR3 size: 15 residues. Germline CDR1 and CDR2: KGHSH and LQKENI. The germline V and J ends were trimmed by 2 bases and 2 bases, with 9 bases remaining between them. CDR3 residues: CASSPDQGTNEKLFF. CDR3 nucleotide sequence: TGTGCCAGCTCACCAGATCAGGGGACTAATGAAAAACTGTTTTTT.

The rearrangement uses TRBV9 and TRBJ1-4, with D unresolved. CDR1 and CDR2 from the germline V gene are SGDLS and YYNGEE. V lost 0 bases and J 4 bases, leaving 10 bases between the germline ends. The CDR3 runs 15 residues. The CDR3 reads CASSVGGNLNEKLFF. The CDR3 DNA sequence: TGTGCCAGCAGCGTAGGGGGAAATCTTAATGAAAAACTGTTTTTT.

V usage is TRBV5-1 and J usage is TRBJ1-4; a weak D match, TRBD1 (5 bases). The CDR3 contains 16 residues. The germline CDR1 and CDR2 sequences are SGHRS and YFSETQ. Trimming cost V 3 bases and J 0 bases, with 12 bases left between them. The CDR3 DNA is TGCGCCAGCAGCTATTATGGGGGTGCAACTAATGAAAAACTGTTTTTT. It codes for CASSYYGGATNEKLFF.

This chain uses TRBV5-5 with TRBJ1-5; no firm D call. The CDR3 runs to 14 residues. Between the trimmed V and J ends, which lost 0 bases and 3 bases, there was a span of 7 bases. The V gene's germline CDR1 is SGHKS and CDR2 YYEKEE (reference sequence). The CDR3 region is CASSLAELNQPQHF. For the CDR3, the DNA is TGTGCCAGCAGCTTGGCAGAACTCAATCAGCCCCAGCATTTT. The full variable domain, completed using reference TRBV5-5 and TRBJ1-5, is DAGVTQSPTHLIKTRGQQVTLRCSPISGHKSVSWYQQVLGQGPQFIFQYYEKEERGRGNFPDRFSARQFPNYSSELNVNALLLGDSALYLCASSLAELNQPQHFGDGTRLSIL.

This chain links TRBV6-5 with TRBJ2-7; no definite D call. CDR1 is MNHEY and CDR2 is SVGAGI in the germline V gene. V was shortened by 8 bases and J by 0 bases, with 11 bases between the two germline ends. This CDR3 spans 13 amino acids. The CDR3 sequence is CASEKEPSYEQYF. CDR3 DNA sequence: TGTGCCAGCGAAAAGGAGCCCTCCTACGAGCAGTACTTC.

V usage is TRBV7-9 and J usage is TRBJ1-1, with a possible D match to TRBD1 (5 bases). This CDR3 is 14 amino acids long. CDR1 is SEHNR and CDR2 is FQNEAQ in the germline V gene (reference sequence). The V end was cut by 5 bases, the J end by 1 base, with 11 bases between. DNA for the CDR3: TGTGCCAGCAGCCCCCCGGGGCAGAACACTGAAGCTTTCTTT. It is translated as CASSPPGQNTEAFF.

The CDR3 region has the DNA TGTGCCAGCAGCCCCGGTGTGGGGACCCAGTACTTC. Translated, it gives CASSPGVGTQYF. V gene TRBV7-7 combines with J gene TRBJ2-5; D is undetermined. Looked up from germline, CDR1 is SSHAT and CDR2 is FNYEAQ (reference sequence). This CDR3 is 12 amino acids long. The V and J ends lost 5 bases and 7 bases respectively, with 11 bases between them.

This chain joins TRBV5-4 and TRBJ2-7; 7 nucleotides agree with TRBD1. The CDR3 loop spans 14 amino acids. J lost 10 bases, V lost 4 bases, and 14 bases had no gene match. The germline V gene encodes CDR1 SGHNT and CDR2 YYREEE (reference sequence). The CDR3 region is CASSLTLDREPQYV. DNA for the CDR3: TGTGCCAGCAGCCTTACCTTAGACAGGGAGCCTCAGTACGTC.

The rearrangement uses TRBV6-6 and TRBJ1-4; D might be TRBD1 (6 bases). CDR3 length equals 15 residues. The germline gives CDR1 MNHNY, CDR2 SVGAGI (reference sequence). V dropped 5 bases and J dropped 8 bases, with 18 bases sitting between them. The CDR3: CASSRPGENREKLFF. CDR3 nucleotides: TGTGCCAGCAGTCGCCCAGGGGAAAATCGGGAAAAACTGTTTTTT.

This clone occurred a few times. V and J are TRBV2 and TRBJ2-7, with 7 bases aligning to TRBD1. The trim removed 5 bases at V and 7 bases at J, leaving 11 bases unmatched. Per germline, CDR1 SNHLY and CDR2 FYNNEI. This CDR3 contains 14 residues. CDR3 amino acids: CASSPTQTGSEQYV. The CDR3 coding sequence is TGTGCCAGCAGTCCGACACAGACAGGGAGTGAGCAGTACGTC.

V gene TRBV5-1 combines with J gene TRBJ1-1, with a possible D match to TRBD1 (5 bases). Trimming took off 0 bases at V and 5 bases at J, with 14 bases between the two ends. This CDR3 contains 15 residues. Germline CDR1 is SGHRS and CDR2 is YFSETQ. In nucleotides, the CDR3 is TGCGCCAGCAGCTTGGATGGGACGTCGGGGACTGAAGCTTTCTTT. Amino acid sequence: CASSLDGTSGTEAFF.

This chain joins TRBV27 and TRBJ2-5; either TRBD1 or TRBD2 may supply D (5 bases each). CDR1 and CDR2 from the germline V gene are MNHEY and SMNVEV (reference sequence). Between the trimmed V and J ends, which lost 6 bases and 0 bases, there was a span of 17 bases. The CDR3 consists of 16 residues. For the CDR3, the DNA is TGTGCCAGCAGCCGCACCCCACGAGGGGACCAAGAGACCCAGTACTTC. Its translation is CASSRTPRGDQETQYF.

The CDR3 DNA follows: TGTGCCAGCAGCCTCGAGGGACAGGGTTCCGAGCAGTACTTC. This codes for CASSLEGQGSEQYF. The chain couples TRBV7-9 to TRBJ2-7; 9 bases fit TRBD1. Unmatched junction bases numbered 8, after V lost 5 bases and J lost 6 bases. Germline values: CDR1 SEHNR, CDR2 FQNEAQ (reference sequence). This CDR3 has 14 residues.

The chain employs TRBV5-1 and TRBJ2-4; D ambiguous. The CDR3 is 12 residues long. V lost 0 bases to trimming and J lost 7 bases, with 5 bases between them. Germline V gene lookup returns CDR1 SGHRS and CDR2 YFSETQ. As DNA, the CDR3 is TGCGCCAGCAGCTTGGACAGCAACATTCAGTACTTC. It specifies CASSLDSNIQYF.

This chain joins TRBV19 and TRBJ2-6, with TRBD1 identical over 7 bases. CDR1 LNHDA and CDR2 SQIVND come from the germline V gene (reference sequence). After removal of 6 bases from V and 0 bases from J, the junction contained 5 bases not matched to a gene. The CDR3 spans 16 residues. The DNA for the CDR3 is TGTGCCAGTAGACAGGGGTCTAGCTCTGGGGCCAACGTCCTGACTTTC. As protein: CASRQGSSSGANVLTF.

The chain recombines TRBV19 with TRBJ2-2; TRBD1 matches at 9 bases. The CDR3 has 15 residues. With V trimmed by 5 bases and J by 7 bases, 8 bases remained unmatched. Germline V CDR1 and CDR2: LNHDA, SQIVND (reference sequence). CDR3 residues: CASSLAGTGFGELFF. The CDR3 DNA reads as TGTGCCAGTAGTCTAGCCGGGACAGGGTTCGGGGAGCTGTTTTTT.